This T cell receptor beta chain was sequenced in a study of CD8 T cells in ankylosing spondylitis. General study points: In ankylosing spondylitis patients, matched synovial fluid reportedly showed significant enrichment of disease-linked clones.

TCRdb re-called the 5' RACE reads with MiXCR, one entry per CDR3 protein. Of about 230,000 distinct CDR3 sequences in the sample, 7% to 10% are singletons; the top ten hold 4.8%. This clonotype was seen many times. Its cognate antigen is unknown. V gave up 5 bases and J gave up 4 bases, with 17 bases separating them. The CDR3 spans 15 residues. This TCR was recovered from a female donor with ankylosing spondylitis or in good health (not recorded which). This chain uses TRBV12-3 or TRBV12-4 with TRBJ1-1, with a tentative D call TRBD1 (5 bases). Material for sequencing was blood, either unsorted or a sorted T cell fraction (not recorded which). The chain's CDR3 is CASSPGTGWATEAFF. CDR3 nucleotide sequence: TGTGCCAGCAGTCCAGGGACGGGTTGGGCCACTGAAGCTTTCTTT.